These T cell receptor beta chains were read from a single sample in a study of shared clonotypes between healthy human individuals. Repertoires were generated with immunoSEQ multiplex PCR, while TCRdb's copy carries only in-frame clones and drops some. Here the sample spans 550,000 to 850,000 clones, 55% to 75% being singletons. The specimen was memory CD4+ T cells sorted from blood. The source is a woman in her 30s in good health. CDR3s include the opening cysteine and the closing phenylalanine or tryptophan. D genes are given only for firm matches. Clone size is given for some rows only: seen once, a few or many times, or a class if the clone is expanded.

TRBJ2-1 | TRBV20-1 | once | TRBD2 | TGCAGTGCTAGAGACGGGAGGGCCCAGTTCTTC | CSARDGRAQFF
TRBJ2-1 | TRBV28 | NA | TRBD2 | TGTGCCAGCAGGGGGACTAGCTCAACAAATGAGCAGTTCTTC | CASRGTSSTNEQFF
TRBJ2-1 | TRBV27 | once | TRBD2 | TGTGCCAGCAGTCTGAGCGGGAGTAATGAGCAGTTCTTC | CASSLSGSNEQFF
TRBJ1-1 | TRBV30 | NA | NA | TGTGCCTGGAGTATAAACAGGGCGGGTGGGGTCACTGAAGCTTTCTTT | CAWSINRAGGVTEAFF
TRBJ2-3 | TRBV4-1 | NA | NA | TGCGCCAGCAGCCAGGACCCGGGGGAGTCCCGGGATACGCAGTATTTT | CASSQDPGESRDTQYF
TRBJ1-1 | TRBV6-5 | NA | TRBD1 | TGTGCCAGCAGTAGGGACAGGGTTGGCACTGAAGCTTTCTTT | CASSRDRVGTEAFF
TRBJ2-2 | TRBV11-3 | few | NA | TGTGCCAGCAGCTTTTCAGGGGGGAACGGGGAGCTGTTTTTT | CASSFSGGNGELFF
TRBJ2-2 | TRBV27 | NA | NA | TGTGCCAGCAGTCCCCGACAGGTACCGAACACCGGGGAGCTGTTTTTT | CASSPRQVPNTGELFF
TRBJ2-1 | TRBV19 | NA | NA | TGTGCCAGTAGTATTGGTAGGGACCGAATCTCCTACAATGAGCAGTTCTTC | CASSIGRDRISYNEQFF
TRBJ1-2 | TRBV11-1 | NA | NA | TGTGCCAGCAGCTTCAACGGGGTCACGAACTATGGCTACACCTTC | CASSFNGVTNYGYTF
TRBJ1-5 | TRBV6-6 | NA | NA | TGTGCCAGCAGACCCCGGACGGGTCATCAGCCCCAGCATTTT | CASRPRTGHQPQHF
TRBJ1-1 | TRBV28 | NA | NA | TGTGCCAGCAGTTTTGGACCAGGCACTGAAGCTTTCTTT | CASSFGPGTEAFF
TRBJ2-5 | TRBV19 | NA | NA | TGTGCCAGTAGCAGCACCCAAGAGACCCAGTACTTC | CASSSTQETQYF
TRBJ1-4 | TRBV28 | NA | NA | TGTGCCAGCTCTGTCACAACTAATGAAAAACTGTTTTTT | CASSVTTNEKLFF
TRBJ1-1 | TRBV5-8 | NA | NA | TGTGCCAGCAACCTAAACCCGGGACAAAACACTGAAGCTTTCTTT | CASNLNPGQNTEAFF
TRBJ1-2 | TRBV18 | NA | TRBD1 | TGTGCCAGCTCACAAGAAGGACAGGGGAACTATGGCTACACCTTC | CASSQEGQGNYGYTF
TRBJ1-6 | TRBV7-8 | NA | NA | TGTGCCAGCAGCTTGGGCCCCAATTCACCCCTCCACTTT | CASSLGPNSPLHF
TRBJ2-3 | TRBV7-9 | once | NA | TGTGCCAGCCAACTACCTAACTCTGATACGCAGTATTTT | CASQLPNSDTQYF
TRBJ2-2 | TRBV9 | few | NA | TGTGCCAGCAGCGTAGTGTCAGGCGCACTATCCGGGGAGCTGTTTTTT | CASSVVSGALSGELFF
TRBJ2-7 | TRBV6-6 | NA | NA | TGTGCCAGCAGGAGCCTAGGGGACGGGGGCTACGAGCAGTACTTC | CASRSLGDGGYEQYF
TRBJ2-3 | TRBV4-1 | NA | NA | TGCGCCAGCAGCCAAGATTTTGTAGGTATGAGGGTCCAGTATTTT | CASSQDFVGMRVQYF
TRBJ2-7 | TRBV5-5 | NA | TRBD1 | TGTGCCAGCAGCCGGACAGGCAGTAGCTCCTACGAGCAGTACTTC | CASSRTGSSSYEQYF
TRBJ2-5 | TRBV7-8 | NA | TRBD2 | TGTGCCAGCAGCCCGAGGGGTAGCGGGAGAGTAATTGGATCTCCAGAGACCCAGTACTTC | CASSPRGSGRVIGSPETQYF
TRBJ1-5 | TRBV30 | few | NA | TGTGCCTGGAGTGCCGGCCGCAATCAGCCCCAGCATTTT | CAWSAGRNQPQHF
TRBJ2-7 | TRBV5-1 | NA | TRBD2 | TGCGCCAGCACATCGGAGCGGGAGCCTACCTACGAGCAGTACTTC | CASTSEREPTYEQYF
TRBJ1-1 | TRBV4-1 | once | NA | TGCGCCAGCAGGCCGGTATTCATGAACACTGAAGCTTTCTTT | CASRPVFMNTEAFF
TRBJ2-5 | TRBV7-8 | few | NA | TGTGCCAGCAGCTTAGCGGTCACAGAGACCCAGTACTTC | CASSLAVTETQYF
TRBJ1-1 | TRBV19 | NA | NA | TGTGCCAGCACTCCGAGCGGCGGAGGAATTGAAGCTTTCTTT | CASTPSGGGIEAFF
TRBJ1-3 | TRBV21-1 | NA | NA | TGTGCCAGCAGCTCTCCGGGCCCCCCTGGAAACACCATATATTTT | CASSSPGPPGNTIYF
TRBJ1-4 | TRBV5-1 | NA | NA | TGCGCCAGCAGCTTGGAGGCAGGGATTCGTGAAAAACTGTTTTTT | CASSLEAGIREKLFF
TRBJ2-5 | TRBV7-6 | NA | NA | TGTGCCAGCAGCTTAGCCGGGCGACTTTTTTCGGAGACCCAGTACTTC | CASSLAGRLFSETQYF
TRBJ1-5 | TRBV6-5 | NA | NA | TGTGCCAGCAGCAGACAGGCCCATGGGAATCAGCCCCAGCATTTT | CASSRQAHGNQPQHF
TRBJ2-1 | TRBV14 | few | NA | TGTGCCAGCAGCCGGAACGCGGTACTAGCATTCTTC | CASSRNAVLAFF
TRBJ1-1 | TRBV18 | once | NA | TGTGCCAGCTCACCACCACCTCGGGGCACTGAAGCTTTCTTT | CASSPPPRGTEAFF
TRBJ1-4 | TRBV11-2 | NA | NA | TGTGCCAGCAGCTCCCTTCGATTCGAAAAACTGTTTTTT | CASSSLRFEKLFF
TRBJ1-2 | TRBV11-2 | NA | TRBD1 | TGTGCCAGCAGCTTCACCTTAGGGACAGGGGATGGTGGCTACACCTTC | CASSFTLGTGDGGYTF
TRBJ2-7 | TRBV9 | NA | NA | TGTGCCAGCAGCGTATCGTGGGGTACCTACGAGCAGTACTTC | CASSVSWGTYEQYF
TRBJ1-1 | TRBV19 | NA | NA | TGTGCCACAACAAGTAAGTTCGAAACTGAAGCTTTCTTT | CATTSKFETEAFF
TRBJ2-7 | TRBV28 | few | NA | TGTGCCAGCAGTTTTGGCCCTGGCGAGGGGCGAGAGCAGTACTTC | CASSFGPGEGREQYF
TRBJ1-5 | TRBV19 | NA | NA | TGTGCCAGTAGTACGGGACTGCTGAATCAGCCCCAGCATTTT | CASSTGLLNQPQHF
TRBJ2-3 | TRBV6-5 | NA | TRBD2 | TGTGCCATCAGTGGTGGGAGCGGGAGTTGGGATACGCAGTATTTT | CAISGGSGSWDTQYF
TRBJ2-3 | TRBV5-1 | NA | TRBD2 | TGCGCCAGCAGATCCGGACTAGCGGGAAGGACAGATACGCAGTATTTT | CASRSGLAGRTDTQYF
TRBJ2-7 | TRBV18 | NA | NA | TGTGCCAGCTCACCACCGGACGGGAGAACCTACGAGCAGTACTTC | CASSPPDGRTYEQYF
TRBJ2-6 | TRBV5-1 | NA | NA | TGCGCCAGCTGGGACGTCTCTGGGGCCAACGTCCTGACTTTC | CASWDVSGANVLTF
TRBJ2-7 | TRBV4-1 | NA | TRBD1 | TGCGCCAGCAGCCAAGCGACAGGGGGCTACTGGCCCCTCTACGAGCAGTACTTC | CASSQATGGYWPLYEQYF
TRBJ2-3 | TRBV7-9 | few | TRBD2 | TGTGCCAGCAGCCAAGGACTAGCGGACGTATTCACAGATACGCAGTATTTT | CASSQGLADVFTDTQYF
TRBJ1-4 | TRBV10-3 | few | NA | TGTGCCATCAGTGAGTTCGGACAGCCGGATGAAAAACTGTTTTTT | CAISEFGQPDEKLFF
TRBJ1-3 | TRBV25-1 | NA | NA | TGTGCCAGCAGTGACGAGTCCTCTGGAAACACCATATATTTT | CASSDESSGNTIYF
TRBJ2-6 | TRBV7-9 | NA | NA | TGTGCCAGCAGCTTAGCCAGGGGGGTGGCTGGGGCCAACGTCCTGACTTTC | CASSLARGVAGANVLTF
TRBJ2-2 | TRBV7-2 | NA | NA | TGTGCCAGCAGACACCCTGCCGGGGAGCTGTTTTTT | CASRHPAGELFF
TRBJ1-1 | TRBV10-1 | NA | NA | TGCGCCAGCAGTGAGTCGAACGGGGTTACCACTGAAGCTTTCTTT | CASSESNGVTTEAFF
TRBJ1-1 | TRBV19 | NA | NA | TGTGCCAGTAGAAACCTAGACGACACTGAAGCTTTCTTT | CASRNLDDTEAFF
TRBJ2-7 | TRBV18 | NA | NA | TGTGCCAGCTCACCATATAGCTCGTCCGTCTACGAGCAGTACTTC | CASSPYSSSVYEQYF